This T cell receptor (beta chain) originates from a study of blood T cell repertoires in COVID-19. Turning to the study itself: Samples came from the United States, Italy and Spain, spanning acute and convalescent COVID-19. PBMCs, B-cell-depleted T cells, or T cells provided the cDNA or gDNA that made up the material.

Measured with immunoSEQ multiplex PCR; TCRdb has only the in-frame clones, and not every one. The sample lists approximately 220,000 clones; 85% to 90% were seen once. In germline, CDR1 is KGHSH, CDR2 LQKENI. This CDR3 contains 16 residues. The junction had 3 bases not matched to a gene; V was cut back by 0 bases and J by 2 bases. This chain uses TRBV18 with TRBJ2-1, with 8 bases lining up with TRBD1. The sequencing input was peripheral blood. The TCR was taken from a man aged 55 to 70 with acute or convalescent COVID-19. CDR3 amino acids: CASSPPGQGPYNEQFF. For the CDR3, the DNA is TGTGCCAGCTCACCACCCGGACAGGGTCCCTACAATGAGCAGTTCTTC.